The next 27 T cell receptor beta chains were all read from a single sample in a study of shared clonotypes between healthy human individuals. The method was immunoSEQ multiplex PCR; TCRdb's version includes in-frame clones alone and lacks a portion of them. The repertoire includes around 1.4 million clones, 98% of them detected once, and 0.3% to 0.45% sits in the top ten. Input material: naive CD4+ T cells sorted from blood. Described subset: CD45RA+ positively selected. The receptors originated from a man aged 25 to 40 in good health.

The genes are TRBV18 and TRBJ2-2, with 8 positions matching TRBD1. The CDR3 covers 17 residues. V lost 1 base and J lost 2; bases outside the gene matches: 6. CDR1 and CDR2 (germline): KGHSH, LQKENI. The CDR3 nucleotides read TGTGCCAGCTCACCACTTCCCACAGGGGGTAACACCGGGGAGCTGTTTTTT. This translates into CASSPLPTGGNTGELFF. Full variable domain (outside the CDR3, taken from reference TRBV18 and TRBJ2-2): NAGVMQNPRHLVRRRGQEARLRCSPMKGHSHVYWYRQLPEEGLKFMVYLQKENIIDESGMPKERFSAEFPKEGPSILRIQQVVRGDSAAYFCASSPLPTGGNTGELFFGEGSRLTVL.

A single count supports this clone. The chain uses TRBV9 and TRBJ1-2, with D maybe TRBD1 (5 bases). This CDR3 is 14 amino acids long. The V end was cut by 3 bases, the J end by 0 bases, with 9 bases between. The germline CDR1 and CDR2 sequences are SGDLS and YYNGEE. As DNA, the CDR3 is TGTGCCAGCAGCGCCACAGGATCTAACTATGGCTACACCTTC. Amino acid sequence: CASSATGSNYGYTF.

This clone has only a few counts. This sample includes further DNA sequences coding for the same CDR3. The chain recombines TRBV18 with TRBJ2-5, with unresolved D. CDR3 length: 12 amino acids. Germline CDR1 KGHSH, CDR2 LQKENI. The germline V and J ends were trimmed by 2 bases and 0 bases, with 1 base remaining between them. CDR3 amino acids: CASSPYQETQYF. The CDR3 DNA reads as TGTGCCAGCTCACCATACCAAGAGACCCAGTACTTC.

The V gene is TRBV28, the J gene TRBJ1-5; no clear D. Germline-derived CDR1 and CDR2 are MDHEN and SYDVKM. This CDR3 spans 17 amino acids. V shed 5 bases and J shed 0 bases, with 17 bases lying between them. CDR3 loop: CASSPPVTTYSNQPQHF. The CDR3 nucleotides are TGTGCCAGCAGTCCTCCAGTTACTACTTATAGCAATCAGCCCCAGCATTTT.

J is TRBJ1-1 and V is TRBV28; possible D gene TRBD1, 5 bases. This CDR3 is 14 amino acids long. Trimming pared 4 bases from V and 4 bases from J, leaving 13 bases between. The V gene's germline CDR1 is MDHEN and CDR2 SYDVKM. In DNA form, the CDR3 reads TGTGCCAGCAGTTCCCCGGCGGGGGGCACTGAAGCTTTCTTT. It is translated as CASSSPAGGTEAFF.

The chain is built from TRBV18 and TRBJ2-5; TRBD2 aligns across 13 bases. Germline V gene sequence: CDR1 KGHSH, CDR2 LQKENI. The CDR3 extends over 15 amino acids. The junction had 3 bases not matched to a gene; V was cut back by 0 bases and J by 8 bases. CDR3: CASSPPGLAGITQYF. CDR3 DNA: TGTGCCAGCTCACCACCGGGACTAGCGGGAATCACCCAGTACTTC.

The chain has TRBV18 and TRBJ1-3; D remains ambiguous. V dropped 6 bases and J dropped 0 bases, with 18 bases sitting between them. The CDR3 extends over 17 amino acids. Germline V gene lookup returns CDR1 KGHSH and CDR2 LQKENI. The CDR3 nucleotides are TGTGCCAGCTCTCATCTTACACGGGCAAACTCTGGAAACACCATATATTTT. Protein sequence: CASSHLTRANSGNTIYF.

J is TRBJ2-1 and V is TRBV5-1, with D perhaps matching TRBD1 (5 bases). The germline V gene encodes CDR1 SGHRS and CDR2 YFSETQ. The CDR3 extends over 15 amino acids. The V and J ends lost 2 bases and 2 bases respectively, with 11 bases between them. The CDR3 spells CASSFAQGPYNEQFF. The CDR3 DNA reads TGCGCCAGCAGCTTTGCTCAGGGCCCCTACAATGAGCAGTTCTTC. Based on the CDR3 plus reference TRBV5-1 and TRBJ2-1, the full variable domain is KAGVTQTPRYLIKTRGQQVTLSCSPISGHRSVSWYQQTPGQGLQFLFEYFSETQRNKGNFPGRFSGRQFSNSRSEMNVSTLELGDSALYLCASSFAQGPYNEQFFGPGTRLTVL.

The chain has TRBV4-1 and TRBJ1-2, with D perhaps TRBD1 (5 bases). CDR3 length equals 16 residues. The germline V and J ends were trimmed by 4 bases and 5 bases, with 20 bases remaining between them. Germline V gene lookup returns CDR1 MGHRA and CDR2 YSYEKL. CDR3 protein: CASSRQGSLGTYGYTF. CDR3 DNA sequence: TGCGCCAGCAGCCGCCAAGGCTCTCTAGGGACTTATGGCTACACCTTC.

J is TRBJ2-2 and V is TRBV5-1, with D possibly being TRBD2 (6 bases). The V gene lost 6 bases and the J gene lost 0 bases, with 12 bases spanning the gap. The CDR3 runs 15 residues. CDR1 and CDR2 from the germline V gene are SGHRS and YFSETQ. CDR3 amino acids: CASILGLSNTGELFF. CDR3 nucleotides: TGCGCCAGCATCCTGGGACTCTCGAACACCGGGGAGCTGTTTTTT. Complete variable domain (other parts from reference TRBV5-1 and TRBJ2-2): KAGVTQTPRYLIKTRGQQVTLSCSPISGHRSVSWYQQTPGQGLQFLFEYFSETQRNKGNFPGRFSGRQFSNSRSEMNVSTLELGDSALYLCASILGLSNTGELFFGEGSRLTVL.

This clone was picked up one time. The CDR3 reads CASSTFGADTQYF. The CDR3 coding sequence is TGTGCCAGCAGTACCTTCGGAGCAGATACGCAGTATTTT. The chain couples TRBV25-1 to TRBJ2-3; D remains unclear. The CDR3 extends over 13 amino acids. V was trimmed by 5 bases and J by 4 bases, leaving 10 bases between them. Germline V lookup: CDR1 MGHDK, CDR2 SYGVNS.

The chain joins TRBV9 to TRBJ2-3; tentatively, D is TRBD1 (5 bases). Germline V gene lookup returns CDR1 SGDLS and CDR2 YYNGEE. V lost 3 bases and J lost 4, with 9 bases in between. The length of the CDR3 is 13 residues. The CDR3 nucleotides are TGTGCCAGCAGCGGAGACAGTGCAGATACGCAGTATTTT. Its translation is CASSGDSADTQYF.

The V call is TRBV4-3, the J call TRBJ1-2, with D possibly being TRBD1 (6 bases). The CDR3 has 15 residues. Trimming removed 0 bases at V and 4 bases at J, with 12 bases between. Germline V CDR1 and CDR2: LGHNA, YSLEER. CDR3 sequence reads: CASSQEIGGGYGYTF. CDR3 DNA sequence: TGCGCCAGCAGCCAAGAAATCGGGGGCGGCTATGGCTACACCTTC.

This chain connects TRBV5-6 to TRBJ2-1; D is perhaps TRBD1 or TRBD2 (5 bases each). Trimming stripped 4 bases from V and 5 bases from J, with 13 bases between. The CDR3 extends over 14 amino acids. CDR1 is SGHDT and CDR2 is YYEEEE in the germline V gene. This CDR3 is CASSPGTNDNEQFF. CDR3 in DNA: TGTGCCAGCAGCCCGGGGACGAATGACAATGAGCAGTTCTTC.

The chain carries TRBV12-5 and TRBJ2-2; D ambiguous. Germline CDR1 reads LGHNT; CDR2 reads FRNRAP. The CDR3 totals 12 residues. V was shortened by 5 bases and J by 6 bases, with 7 bases between the two germline ends. Written as DNA, the CDR3 is TGTGCTAGTGGTGTCACGGCCGGGGAGCTGTTTTTT. This encodes CASGVTAGELFF.

The chain has TRBV19 and TRBJ1-1, with D possibly TRBD1 on 6 matching bases. V lost 6 bases and J 4 bases, leaving 15 bases between the germline ends. This CDR3 region has 14 residues. Germline lookup yields CDR1 LNHDA and CDR2 SQIVND (reference sequence). The CDR3, as DNA: TGTGCCAGTAGAAACAGGGAAAAGGGCACTGAAGCTTTCTTT. Protein product: CASRNREKGTEAFF.

The chain has TRBV11-3 and TRBJ2-3; D might be TRBD1 (5 bases). From germline, CDR1 is SGHNT and CDR2 YENEEA. The CDR3 runs to 14 residues. V was clipped by 0 bases and J by 4 bases, with 8 bases between them. The CDR3 DNA follows: TGTGCCAGCAGCTTAGAACAGGCAGCAGATACGCAGTATTTT. Its translation: CASSLEQAADTQYF.

The rearrangement links TRBV2 to TRBJ1-2; unclear D gene. Germline CDR1 and CDR2: SNHLY and FYNNEI. CDR3 length equals 15 residues. V lost 2 bases and J 1 base, leaving 11 bases between the germline ends. The CDR3 loop reads CASSETLQSNYGYTF. The CDR3 coding sequence is TGTGCCAGCAGTGAAACCCTACAGAGTAACTATGGCTACACCTTC.

This clone has just one count. The gene calls are TRBV5-1 and TRBJ2-3; 15 bases are a match to TRBD2. This CDR3 region has 22 residues. The germline gives CDR1 SGHRS, CDR2 YFSETQ. V gave up 0 bases and J gave up 1 base; unmatched junction bases: 15. In DNA form, the CDR3 reads TGCGCCAGCAGCTTGGGGGCCTGGGGACTAGCGGGAGGCCCATCAGGCACAGATACGCAGTATTTT. As protein: CASSLGAWGLAGGPSGTDTQYF.

The chain employs TRBV7-2 and TRBJ2-7; D gene unclear. With 4 bases removed from V and 0 bases from J, the gap between germline ends came to 7 bases. Per germline, CDR1 SGHTA and CDR2 FQGNSA. The CDR3 spans 13 residues. CDR3 amino acids: CASSYSFSYEQYF. The CDR3 DNA is TGTGCCAGCAGCTATTCTTTCTCCTACGAGCAGTACTTC.

The chain employs TRBV28 and TRBJ2-7; 9 nucleotides line up with TRBD1. V shed 3 bases and J 2 bases; nucleotides not matched to a gene: 11. Germline-derived CDR1 and CDR2 are MDHEN and SYDVKM. The CDR3 is made up of 17 amino acids. The CDR3 DNA sequence: TGTGCCAGCAGTTTGTTCGGGACAGGGTTTCGGGCCTACGAGCAGTACTTC. Encoded protein: CASSLFGTGFRAYEQYF.

This rearrangement joins TRBV7-2 to TRBJ2-7, with TRBD2 matching 8 bases. The germline gives CDR1 SGHTA, CDR2 FQGNSA. V was clipped by 0 bases and J by 4 bases; unmatched bases: 8. CDR3 length equals 16 residues. The CDR3 DNA sequence: TGTGCCAGCAGCTTAGCGCTCAGCGGGAGCTTTTACGAGCAGTACTTC. As protein: CASSLALSGSFYEQYF.

V and J are TRBV5-5 and TRBJ2-5; 10 bases map to TRBD2. CDR3 length equals 16 residues. J was trimmed by 0 bases and V by 0 bases; bases with no gene match: 2. CDR1 SGHKS and CDR2 YYEKEE come from the germline V gene (reference sequence). The CDR3 sequence: CASSLGLAGYQETQYF. CDR3 coding DNA: TGTGCCAGCAGCTTGGGACTAGCGGGTTACCAAGAGACCCAGTACTTC.

This clone was detected once. The J gene is TRBJ2-7, the V gene TRBV19; TRBD1 agrees at 7 bases. From germline, CDR1 is LNHDA and CDR2 SQIVND (reference sequence). CDR3 length equals 13 residues. The trim removed 8 bases at V and 3 bases at J, leaving 7 bases unmatched. CDR3 in DNA: TGTGCCAGTGCGCGGACAGGACGCTACGAGCAGTACTTC. Translated: CASARTGRYEQYF.

This clone appeared once. The V and J genes are TRBV6-6 and TRBJ2-7; weak D call: TRBD1 (5 bases). The CDR3 extends over 14 amino acids. V was clipped by 8 bases and J by 0 bases, with 14 bases between them. The germline gives CDR1 MNHNY, CDR2 SVGAGI (reference sequence). The CDR3 DNA is TGTGCCAGCGGCGGTCCCAGGGACTCCTACGAGCAGTACTTC. Translated: CASGGPRDSYEQYF.

The chain recombines TRBV19 with TRBJ1-2; D gene ambiguous. CDR3 length equals 11 residues. The V end was cut by 5 bases, the J end by 14 bases, with 15 bases between. CDR1 LNHDA and CDR2 SQIVND come from the germline V gene (reference sequence). CDR3 bases: TGTGCCAGTAGTTATTCTTCGGCGAGAACCTTC. This sequence encodes CASSYSSARTF.

V is TRBV6-5 and J is TRBJ1-2; 7 bases map to TRBD1. V lost 1 base and J lost 2; bases outside the gene matches: 7. CDR3 length: 16 residues. Germline V gene sequence: CDR1 MNHEY, CDR2 SVGAGI. The CDR3 bases are TGTGCCAGCAGTTACTTACAGGGGTTCCACAACTATGGCTACACCTTC. Translating gives CASSYLQGFHNYGYTF.